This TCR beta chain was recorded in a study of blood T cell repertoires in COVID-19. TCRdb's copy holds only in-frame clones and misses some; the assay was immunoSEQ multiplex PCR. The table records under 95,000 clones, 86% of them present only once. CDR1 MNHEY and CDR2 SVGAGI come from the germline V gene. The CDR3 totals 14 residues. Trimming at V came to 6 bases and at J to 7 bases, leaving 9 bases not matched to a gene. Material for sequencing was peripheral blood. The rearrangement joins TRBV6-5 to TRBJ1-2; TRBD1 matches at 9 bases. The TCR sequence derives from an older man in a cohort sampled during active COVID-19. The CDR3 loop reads CASRAPGTGLGYTF. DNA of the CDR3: TGTGCCAGCAGAGCCCCTGGGACAGGGCTTGGCTACACCTTC.